This TCR beta chain was recorded in a study of blood T cell repertoires in COVID-19. Across the study: Some COVID-19 samples were acute and others convalescent; all came from the United States, Italy and Spain. Sample material is recorded as cDNA or gDNA derived from T cells, B-cell-depleted T cells, or PBMCs.

CDR3 length: 16 amino acids. V was clipped by 6 bases and J by 0 bases, with 15 bases between them. CDR1 and CDR2 from the germline V gene are KGHSH and LQKENI. Original handling: Estimates of nucleated cell counts were drawn from the amplification of reference gene primers. Sequencing was performed with immunoSEQ multiplex PCR; in TCRdb, only in-frame clones are kept and a portion is missing. V and J calls and clone size come straight from that table; D and trimming were deduced from the DNA. Among 200,000 or so clones, 70% to 90% were seen once, and the ten largest hold 9.5% to 13%. The chain employs TRBV18 and TRBJ2-1; no definite D call. This sequence was found in a human donor with active or convalescent COVID-19. The donor label of this sample is uncertain. Sequencing was performed on peripheral blood. CDR3 region: CASSLTAASSYNEQFF. DNA for the CDR3: TGTGCCAGCTCCCTAACGGCGGCCAGCTCCTACAATGAGCAGTTCTTC.